The 19 T cell receptor beta chains below all came from one sample that was sequenced in a study of beta chain features in type 1 diabetes. Notes on the study in general: Type 1 diabetes patients had moderately but significantly shorter TCRB CDR3s in all four CD4+ subsets.

These receptors' targets are unknown. Expressed TCRB transcripts were sequenced, since all the RNA that had been isolated was reverse transcribed. Profiling relied on immunoSEQ multiplex PCR, and the TCRdb table lists in-frame clones only, not all of them. The profile shows 640,000 or so clones, 10% to 15% of them singletons. The specimen was naive CD4+ T cells from blood. The receptors here all came from a man aged 18 to 30 with type 1 diabetes.

A few counts support this clone. J is TRBJ1-2 and V is TRBV5-1, with D uncertain. Germline-derived CDR1 and CDR2 are SGHRS and YFSETQ. This CDR3 comprises 13 residues. V gave up 0 bases and J gave up 8 bases, with 11 bases separating them. The CDR3 sequence: CASSLVTDSGYTF. The CDR3 nucleotides read TGCGCCAGCAGCTTGGTAACGGATTCAGGCTACACCTTC.

The J gene is TRBJ2-1, the V gene TRBV19, with D perhaps matching TRBD2 (6 bases). The CDR3 is made up of 16 amino acids. The V end lost 4 bases, the J end lost 3 bases, and 16 bases lay between the germline ends. CDR1 LNHDA and CDR2 SQIVND come from the germline V gene (reference sequence). CDR3 sequence reads: CASSTPSALFYNEQFF. Written as DNA, the CDR3 is TGTGCCAGTAGTACCCCTAGCGCCCTCTTCTACAATGAGCAGTTCTTC.

This chain connects TRBV30 to TRBJ1-3; no reliable D call. Germline V CDR1 and CDR2: GTSNPN, SVGIG (reference sequence). The CDR3 is 13 residues long. Trimming removed 5 bases from V and 4 bases from J, with 12 bases in between. The CDR3 DNA is TGTGCCTGGGAAAGCTCGGGGGGAAACACCATATATTTT. Amino acids: CAWESSGGNTIYF.

This clone was recorded a few times. The V call is TRBV29-1, the J call TRBJ1-5; D perhaps matches TRBD1 (6 bases). The V end was cut by 4 bases, the J end by 6 bases, with 13 bases between. The CDR3 has 13 residues. Germline V gene sequence: CDR1 SQVTM, CDR2 ANQGSEA. The CDR3 DNA reads as TGCAGCGTTGTGGACAGTGCCAGTCAGCCCCAGCATTTT. Translation gives CSVVDSASQPQHF.

The J gene is TRBJ2-5, the V gene TRBV4-1; TRBD2 matches at 12 bases. The V and J ends lost 3 bases and 5 bases, in that order; junction bases with no gene match: 4. This CDR3 is built from 15 residues. Per germline, CDR1 MGHRA and CDR2 YSYEKL. Here the CDR3 DNA reads TGCGCCAGCAGCCACCGACTAGCGGGGGCCGAGACCCAGTACTTC. Translating it yields CASSHRLAGAETQYF.

This clone was picked up a small number of times. The rearrangement uses TRBV5-6 and TRBJ2-1; possible D gene TRBD2, 7 bases. The CDR3 is 13 amino acids. CDR1 is SGHDT and CDR2 is YYEEEE in the germline V gene. Trimming pared 5 bases from V and 7 bases from J, leaving 13 bases between. DNA for the CDR3: TGTGCCAGCAGACAGGGAGGGCAGAATGAGCAGTTCTTC. The encoded protein is CASRQGGQNEQFF.

This clone was counted only a few times. The chain has TRBV6-1 and TRBJ1-5; 7 positions agree with TRBD1. The CDR3 runs to 17 residues. Germline loops: CDR1 MNHNS, CDR2 SASEGT. V shed 2 bases, J shed 7 bases, and the junction held 14 bases outside the gene matches. The CDR3 DNA sequence: TGTGCCAGCAGTGAATTCGGAGGGACAGCACCAAAGCAGCCCCAGCATTTT. Amino acids: CASSEFGGTAPKQPQHF.

In this sample, this clone turned up a few times. The V call is TRBV28, the J call TRBJ2-7; D is possibly TRBD1 (5 bases). CDR1 and CDR2 from the germline V gene are MDHEN and SYDVKM. V was shortened by 7 bases and J by 0 bases, with 10 bases between the two germline ends. The CDR3 runs 13 residues. CDR3 sequence: CASTRGGSYEQYF. CDR3 sequence (DNA): TGTGCCAGCACTAGGGGCGGCTCCTACGAGCAGTACTTC.

The V gene is TRBV15, the J gene TRBJ2-1; 7 nucleotides align to TRBD1. CDR1 LNHNV and CDR2 YYDKDF come from the germline V gene (reference sequence). V lost 8 bases to trimming and J lost 8 bases; unmatched junction nucleotides: 18. This CDR3 comprises 16 residues. The CDR3 is CATRSPPGTETHEQFF. As DNA, the CDR3 is TGTGCCACCCGTTCCCCGCCCGGGACAGAAACCCATGAGCAGTTCTTC.

This clone was seen more than once but under ten times. This rearrangement joins TRBV10-1 to TRBJ2-3, with 15 bases identical to TRBD2. Germline CDR1 is WNHNN and CDR2 is SYGVQD (reference sequence). J was trimmed by 6 bases and V by 3 bases; bases with no gene match: 10. The CDR3 loop spans 18 amino acids. The chain's CDR3 is CASSDSGTSGGLVDTQYF. The CDR3 DNA is TGCGCCAGCAGTGACTCCGGGACTAGCGGGGGGCTAGTCGATACGCAGTATTTT.

This chain uses TRBV4-1 with TRBJ2-7; D possibly uses TRBD1 or TRBD2 (5 bases each). V lost 0 bases and J 5 bases, leaving 14 bases between the germline ends. The CDR3 consists of 15 residues. Germline CDR1 reads MGHRA; CDR2 reads YSYEKL. CDR3 protein: CASSQEVGELNEQYF. In DNA form, the CDR3 reads TGCGCCAGCAGCCAAGAGGTAGGGGAGTTGAACGAGCAGTACTTC.

This chain uses TRBV5-4 with TRBJ2-3; the D gene is possibly TRBD2 (5 bases). This CDR3 region has 15 residues. V lost 2 bases, J lost 4 bases, and 14 bases lay in between. Per germline, CDR1 SGHNT and CDR2 YYREEE (reference sequence). The CDR3 sequence: CASSLGLEVPDTQYF. CDR3 bases: TGTGCCAGCAGCTTAGGACTGGAAGTCCCAGATACGCAGTATTTT. The variable domain in full, completed from reference TRBV5-4 and TRBJ2-3, reads ETGVTQSPTHLIKTRGQQVTLRCSSQSGHNTVSWYQQALGQGPQFIFQYYREEENGRGNFPPRFSGLQFPNYSSELNVNALELDDSALYLCASSLGLEVPDTQYFGPGTRLTVL.

The chain joins TRBV6-6 to TRBJ2-7; TRBD1 matches at 8 bases. The CDR3 extends over 15 amino acids. CDR1 is MNHNY and CDR2 is SVGAGI in the germline V gene (reference sequence). V gave up 5 bases and J gave up 6 bases; unmatched junction bases: 12. The CDR3 loop is CASSQPGQGQREQYF. The DNA for the CDR3 is TGTGCCAGCAGTCAGCCCGGACAGGGCCAGCGCGAGCAGTACTTC.

The V and J genes are TRBV14 and TRBJ2-5; a possible D gene is TRBD2 (5 bases). The CDR3 totals 16 residues. V lost 3 bases to trimming and J lost 4 bases, with 18 bases between them. Germline CDR1 and CDR2: SGHDN and FVKESK. In DNA form, the CDR3 reads TGTGCCAGCAGCCAGGGCGCCCTAGCAGAAGGAGAGACCCAGTACTTC. Translated, it gives CASSQGALAEGETQYF.

The chain uses TRBV6-5 and TRBJ1-2; 7 bases map to TRBD1. This CDR3 is 12 amino acids long. After removal of 8 bases from V and 3 bases from J, the junction contained 3 bases not matched to a gene. Germline CDR1 reads MNHEY; CDR2 reads SVGAGI. CDR3 DNA sequence: TGTGCCAGCTACCAGGGGGACTATGGCTACACCTTC. Translating gives CASYQGDYGYTF.

This chain uses TRBV6-1 with TRBJ1-2; D is possibly TRBD1 (6 bases). The germline V gene has CDR1 MNHNS and CDR2 SASEGT. The CDR3 consists of 13 residues. V lost 10 bases and J 8 bases, leaving 20 bases between the germline ends. The CDR3 region has the DNA TGTGCCACCCAAAGTACGGGGGCAGGCGGCTACACCTTC. It translates to CATQSTGAGGYTF.

This clone has a handful of counts. The genes are TRBV5-1 and TRBJ2-5; 10 bases are shared with TRBD2. This CDR3 has 16 amino acids. Germline CDR1 and CDR2: SGHRS and YFSETQ. J lost 1 base, V lost 1 base, and 4 bases had no gene match. The CDR3 region has the DNA TGCGCCAGCAGCTTGCTTCTAGCGGGGGTCCAAGAGACCCAGTACTTC. Translation gives CASSLLLAGVQETQYF.

In DNA, the CDR3 is TGTGCCAGCAGTCTCGGGGCGCGCGGCTATGGCTACACCTTC. It is translated as CASSLGARGYGYTF. This chain connects TRBV6-5 to TRBJ1-2, with a possible D match to TRBD1 (5 bases). The V and J ends lost 5 bases and 4 bases respectively, with 14 bases between them. The CDR3 has 14 residues. The germline gives CDR1 MNHEY, CDR2 SVGAGI.

This clone was counted only a few times. This sample also contains other DNA sequences that code for the same CDR3. The rearrangement uses TRBV29-1 and TRBJ2-7, with D hard to call. V lost 4 bases and J lost 4, with 11 bases in between. The CDR3 length is 12 residues. Germline V gives CDR1 SQVTM, CDR2 ANQGSEA. The CDR3 DNA reads as TGCAGCGTTGCAGGCAGAGAGTACGAGCAGTACTTC. The encoded protein is CSVAGREYEQYF.